This T cell receptor beta chain was sequenced during a study of beta chain features in type 1 diabetes. Germline lookup yields CDR1 SGHTA and CDR2 FQGNSA. The CDR3 is made up of 12 amino acids. The V end was cut by 2 bases, the J end by 6 bases, with 6 bases between. One heparinised draw of blood, averaging roughly 110 mL, came from each donor. Sorting produced populations that all topped 95% purity. Of note for this clone: The antigen remains undetermined. Distinct nucleotide sequences in the sample also encode this CDR3.

General study points: A moderate, significant TCRB CDR3 shortening appeared in type 1 diabetes across four CD4+ subsets.

Reverse transcribing all isolated RNA meant expressed TCRB transcripts were sequenced. Sequenced naive, central memory and regulatory T cell samples produced an average of about 3.6 million reads. Some clones are missing from TCRdb's copy, which holds only in-frame ones; the method was immunoSEQ multiplex PCR. The data contain more than 550,000 clones, 11% to 15% of them singletons. The chain has TRBV7-2 and TRBJ2-3; D remains unclear. Sample: naive CD4+ T cells from blood. The clonotype comes from a man in his late teens or twenties with type 1 diabetes. The CDR3 nucleotides are TGTGCCAGCAGCTTATCTGGGGATACGCAGTATTTT. Protein: CASSLSGDTQYF.